The clone carrying this TCR beta chain appeared once. The table came from immunoSEQ multiplex PCR; TCRdb's copy has only in-frame clones and leaves some out. The sample consists of 150,000 to 200,000 clones, 70% to 80% of them appearing once. The source of the sample is a study of blood T cell repertoires in COVID-19. V shed 5 bases and J shed 6 bases, with 7 bases lying between them. The CDR3 spans 12 residues. Germline values: CDR1 SGHTA, CDR2 FQGNSA. The rearrangement links TRBV7-2 to TRBJ2-2; D may be TRBD1 (5 bases). This clonotype originated in a woman aged 40 to 55 with COVID-19, enrolled during active disease. Sequencing was done on a sample of peripheral blood. Here the CDR3 DNA reads TGTGCCAGCAGCATGACAGCCGGGGAGCTGTTTTTT. Translated: CASSMTAGELFF. Full variable domain (missing parts from reference TRBV7-2 and TRBJ2-2): GAGVSQSPSNKVTEKGKDVELRCDPISGHTALYWYRQSLGQGLEFLIYFQGNSAPDKSGLPSDRFSAERTGGSVSTLTIQRTQQEDSAVYLCASSMTAGELFFGEGSRLTVL.